The rows below give T cell receptor beta chains drawn from one sample of a study of blood T cell repertoires in COVID-19. TCRdb keeps only in-frame clones here, not all; method: immunoSEQ multiplex PCR. In the table there are more than 250,000 clones, 85% to 90% of which are singletons. Sequenced input: peripheral blood. The source of these receptors is a man between 18 and 29 years old with active or convalescent COVID-19. Both conserved end residues are part of each CDR3. A D gene is named only where the DNA matches it firmly. Clone size is given for some rows only: seen once, a few or many times, or a class if the clone is expanded.

v_call	d_call	j_call	clone_size	cdr3_nt	cdr3_aa
TRBV19	TRBD2	TRBJ2-5	few	TGTGCCAGTAGTATTGCGGCTAGCGGGGGGGCCTTTGAGGAGACCCAGTACTTC	CASSIAASGGAFEETQYF
TRBV6-5	-	TRBJ2-3	-	TGTGCCAGCAGACTGAACGACTATTCAGATACGCAGTATTTT	CASRLNDYSDTQYF
TRBV6-5	-	TRBJ2-1	-	TGTGCCAGCAGTTACTTCAGGGGCTACAATGAGCAGTTCTTC	CASSYFRGYNEQFF
TRBV10-3	TRBD1	TRBJ1-3	-	TGTGCCATCAGAGGGACAGGCGAAGGAAACACCATATATTTT	CAIRGTGEGNTIYF
TRBV11-2	-	TRBJ1-2	-	TGTGCCAGCAGCTTAGAGCCACACCAGGGCCCTTCCACCTTC	CASSLEPHQGPSTF
TRBV10-1	-	TRBJ1-1	-	TGCGCCAGCAGTGAGTCAGCGGGGGGAACTTTCTTT	CASSESAGGTFF
TRBV7-9	-	TRBJ2-7	-	TGTGCCAGCAGCCCCAGTCAGGGATCCTACGAGCAGTACTTC	CASSPSQGSYEQYF
TRBV29-1	TRBD2	TRBJ2-1	-	TGCAGCGCAGAGCGGGAAGGAGTCGATGAGCAGTTCTTC	CSAEREGVDEQFF
TRBV5-6	-	TRBJ1-5	few	TGTGCCAGCAGCTTGTCGGACAGCCGAAATCAGCCCCAGCATTTT	CASSLSDSRNQPQHF
TRBV30	-	TRBJ1-6	-	TGTGCCTGGAGCTTAGGCGGGGAAAATTCACCCCTCCACTTT	CAWSLGGENSPLHF
TRBV2	-	TRBJ1-4	-	TGTGCCAGCAGTGAATTGTCAGGCACTAATGAAAAACTGTTTTTT	CASSELSGTNEKLFF
TRBV4-1	-	TRBJ1-4	-	TGCGCCAGCAGCCCTAACCCCTCCCATGAAAAACTGTTTTTT	CASSPNPSHEKLFF
TRBV30	TRBD1	TRBJ1-2	-	TGTGCCTGGAGCGGGGACAGGGTTCTAATCGACTATGGCTACACCTTC	CAWSGDRVLIDYGYTF
TRBV3-1/TRBV3-2	-	TRBJ1-3	-	TGTGCCAGCAGCCACCACAGGGTAAACACCATATATTTT	CASSHHRVNTIYF
TRBV19	TRBD1	TRBJ2-1	-	TGTGCCAGTAGTATAGGGGGGACAGGCGGCCTTCAGTTCTTC	CASSIGGTGGLQFF
TRBV19	-	TRBJ2-6	-	TGTGCCAGTAGTATCAGGGGCTCTGGGGCCAACGTCCTGACTTTC	CASSIRGSGANVLTF